This TCR beta chain was recorded in a study of breast tumors, draining lymph nodes, adjacent tissues. Whole-study results and caveats: Tumor repertoires ranked between lymph nodes and nontumor tissue in diversity, with V and J gene preferences. Tumor T cell lymph node origin was a supported hypothesis, not proven.

Germline V gene sequence: CDR1 MDHEN, CDR2 SYDVKM. V was cut by 5 bases and J by 10 bases, with 20 bases left in between. The CDR3 contains 15 residues. Samples came from axillary lymph nodes draining the breast cancer. This clonotype was observed many times. Antigen specificity is unknown. One entry per CDR3 protein, called by TCRdb with MiXCR from the multiplex PCR reads. The table lists 200,000 or so distinct CDR3 sequences, approximately 30% of them singletons. The sequencing input was axillary lymph node tissue. The TCR originated in a female donor with breast cancer. Some clones in this sample may be carry-over from other donors' samples. The chain has TRBV28 and TRBJ1-4; D ambiguous. CDR3 bases: TGTGCCAGCAGTGCGTCCGGGCCCTCCGATGGAAAACTGTTTTTT. This translates into CASSASGPSDGKLFF. Looking up the rest from reference TRBV28 and TRBJ1-4 gives the full variable domain: DVKVTQSSRYLVKRTGEKVFLECVQDMDHENMFWYRQDPGLGLRLIYFSYDVKMKEKGDIPEGYSVSREKKERFSLILESASTNQTSMYLCASSASGPSDGKLFFGSGTQLSVL.